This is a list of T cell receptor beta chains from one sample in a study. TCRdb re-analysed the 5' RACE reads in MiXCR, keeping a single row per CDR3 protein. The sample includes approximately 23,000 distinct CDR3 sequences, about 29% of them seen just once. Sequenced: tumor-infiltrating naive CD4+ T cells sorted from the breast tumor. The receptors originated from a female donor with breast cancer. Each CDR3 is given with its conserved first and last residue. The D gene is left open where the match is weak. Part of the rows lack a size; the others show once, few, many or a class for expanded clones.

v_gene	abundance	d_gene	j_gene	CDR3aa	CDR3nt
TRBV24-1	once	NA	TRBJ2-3	CATRLTSTDTQYF	TGTGCCACCCGTCTGACCTCCACAGATACGCAGTATTTT
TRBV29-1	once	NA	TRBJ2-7	CSSSPGRWGPFSYEQYF	TGCAGCTCCTCCCCGGGGAGATGGGGACCGTTCTCCTACGAGCAGTACTTC
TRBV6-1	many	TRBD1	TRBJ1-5	CASSERGTAAQPQHF	TGTGCCAGCAGTGAACGGGGGACAGCAGCACAGCCCCAGCATTTT
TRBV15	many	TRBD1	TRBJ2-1	CATSREKPGQGVNEQFF	TGTGCCACCAGCAGAGAGAAGCCGGGACAGGGGGTAAATGAGCAGTTCTTC
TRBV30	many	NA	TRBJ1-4	CAWSVQQYNEKLFF	TGTGCCTGGAGTGTACAACAGTATAATGAAAAACTGTTTTTT
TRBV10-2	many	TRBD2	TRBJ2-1	CASREGPGTSGIDF	TGCGCCAGCAGGGAGGGACCCGGGACTAGCGGGATTGACTTC
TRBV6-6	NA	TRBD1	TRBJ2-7	CASRDRSYEQYF	TGTGCCAGCAGGGACAGGTCCTACGAGCAGTACTTC
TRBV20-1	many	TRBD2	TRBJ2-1	CSAPGTSGYNEQFF	TGCAGTGCTCCCGGGACTAGCGGTTACAATGAGCAGTTCTTC
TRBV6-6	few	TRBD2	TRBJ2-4	CASSYSGIPQYF	TGTGCCAGCAGTTACAGCGGGATACCTCAGTACTTC
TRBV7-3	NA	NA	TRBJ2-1	CVSSLVPRTRNEQFF	TGTGTCAGCAGTTTAGTCCCCCGAACCCGGAATGAGCAGTTCTTC
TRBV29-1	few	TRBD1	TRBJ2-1	CSVDLQGNEQFF	TGCAGCGTAGACCTACAGGGGAATGAGCAGTTCTTC
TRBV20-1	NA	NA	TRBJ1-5	CSASPGINQPQHF	TGCAGTGCTAGTCCAGGGATCAATCAGCCCCAGCATTTT
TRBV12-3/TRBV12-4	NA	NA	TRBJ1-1	CASSWSGTEAFF	TGTGCCAGCAGTTGGTCAGGCACTGAAGCTTTCTTT
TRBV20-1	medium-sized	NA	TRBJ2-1	CSASTQGNEQFF	TGCAGTGCTAGCACACAGGGCAATGAGCAGTTCTTC
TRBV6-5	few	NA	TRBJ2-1	CASSYSTLQGFNEQFF	TGTGCCAGCAGTTACTCGACCCTACAGGGTTTTAATGAGCAGTTCTTC
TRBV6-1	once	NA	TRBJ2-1	CASSNPAINEQFF	TGTGCCAGCAGTAACCCAGCTATCAATGAGCAGTTCTTC
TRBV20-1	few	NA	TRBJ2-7	CSARGGRGRAISYEQYF	TGCAGTGCTAGAGGTGGGAGGGGGAGGGCGATTAGCTACGAGCAGTACTTC
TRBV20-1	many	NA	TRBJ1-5	CSARPGAVSNQPQHF	TGCAGTGCTAGACCAGGGGCGGTTAGCAATCAGCCCCAGCATTTT
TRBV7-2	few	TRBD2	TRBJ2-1	CASSSPGTSGRSDEQFF	TGTGCCAGCAGCTCCCCTGGGACTAGCGGGAGGAGCGATGAGCAGTTCTTC
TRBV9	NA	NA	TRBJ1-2	CASSVGSGQENYGYTF	TGTGCCAGCAGCGTGGGTTCGGGGCAGGAGAACTATGGCTACACCTTC
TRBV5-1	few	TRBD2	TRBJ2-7	CASSSRGGTYEQYF	TGCGCCAGCAGCTCACGGGGGGGTACCTACGAGCAGTACTTC
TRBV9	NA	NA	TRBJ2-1	CASSVGASVRNEQFF	TGTGCCAGCAGCGTAGGGGCTAGCGTTCGTAATGAGCAGTTCTTC
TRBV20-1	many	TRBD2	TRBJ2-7	CSARIPTSGDYEQYF	TGCAGTGCTAGAATACCGACTAGCGGTGACTACGAGCAGTACTTC
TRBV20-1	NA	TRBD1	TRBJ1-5	CSARGDRGQPQHF	TGCAGTGCTAGAGGGGACAGGGGTCAGCCCCAGCATTTT
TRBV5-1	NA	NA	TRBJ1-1	CASSVEGVRDGNTEAFF	TGCGCCAGCAGCGTGGAGGGGGTTCGCGATGGAAACACTGAAGCTTTCTTT
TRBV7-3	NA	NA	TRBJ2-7	CASSLGAGPPAEQYF	TGTGCCAGCAGCTTAGGGGCGGGCCCTCCGGCCGAGCAGTACTTC
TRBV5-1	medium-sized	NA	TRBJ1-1	CASSLSRLLNTEAFF	TGCGCCAGCAGCTTGAGTCGACTCCTGAACACTGAAGCTTTCTTT
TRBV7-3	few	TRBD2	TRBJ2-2	CASSLGGRENTGELFF	TGTGCCAGCAGCCTTGGGGGGAGGGAGAACACCGGGGAGCTGTTTTTT
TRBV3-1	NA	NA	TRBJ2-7	CASSQGAGSYEQYF	TGTGCCAGCAGCCAAGGGGCTGGCTCCTACGAGCAGTACTTC
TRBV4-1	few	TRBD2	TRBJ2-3	CASSLGSGSGRQYTDTQYF	TGCGCCAGCAGCCTCGGGTCGGGGAGCGGGAGGCAATACACAGATACGCAGTATTTT
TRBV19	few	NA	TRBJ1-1	CASRLRGANTEAFF	TGTGCCAGTAGGCTTCGCGGGGCTAACACTGAAGCTTTCTTT
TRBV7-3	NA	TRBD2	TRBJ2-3	CASSYSGTSADTQYF	TGTGCCAGCAGCTATAGCGGAACTAGCGCAGATACGCAGTATTTT
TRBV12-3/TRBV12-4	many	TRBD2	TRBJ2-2	CASGPSGRAAGELFF	TGTGCCAGCGGACCTAGCGGGAGGGCTGCCGGGGAGCTGTTTTTT
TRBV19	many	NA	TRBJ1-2	CASSMGYPGSRGYTF	TGTGCCAGTAGTATGGGGTACCCAGGGTCGCGTGGCTACACCTTC
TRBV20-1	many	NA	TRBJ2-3	CSVGGGTQYF	TGCAGTGTGGGTGGAGGGACGCAGTATTTT
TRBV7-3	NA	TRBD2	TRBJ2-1	CASSLPGTSGPVEQFF	TGTGCCAGCAGCCTGCCCGGGACTAGCGGACCCGTTGAGCAGTTCTTC
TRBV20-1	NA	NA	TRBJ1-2	CSAIEPRDSYGYTF	TGCAGTGCTATAGAACCTCGGGACTCCTATGGCTACACCTTC
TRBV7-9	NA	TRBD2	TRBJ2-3	CASSIQLAGVSDTQYF	TGTGCCAGCAGCATACAACTAGCGGGAGTTTCAGATACGCAGTATTTT
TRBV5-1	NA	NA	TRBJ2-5	CASSLRQGGETQYF	TGCGCCAGCAGCTTGAGACAGGGAGGAGAGACCCAGTACTTC
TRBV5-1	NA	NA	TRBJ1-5	CASSLNTGNNQPQHF	TGCGCCAGCAGCCTCAACACAGGGAATAATCAGCCCCAGCATTTT
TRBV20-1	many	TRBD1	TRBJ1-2	CSAAWDRGRDGYTF	TGCAGTGCTGCATGGGACAGGGGTCGCGATGGCTACACCTTC
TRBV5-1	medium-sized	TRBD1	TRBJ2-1	CASSLLQGVYNEQFF	TGCGCCAGCAGCTTGTTACAGGGGGTTTACAATGAGCAGTTCTTC
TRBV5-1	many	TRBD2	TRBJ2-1	CASSTPTSGSDEQFF	TGCGCCAGCAGCACTCCGACTAGCGGGTCTGATGAGCAGTTCTTC
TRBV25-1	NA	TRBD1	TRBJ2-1	CASTQPGRGYNEQFF	TGTGCCAGCACCCAACCCGGCAGGGGGTACAATGAGCAGTTCTTC
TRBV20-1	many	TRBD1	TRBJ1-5	CSAWGQGNSNQPQHF	TGCAGTGCTTGGGGACAGGGGAATAGCAATCAGCCCCAGCATTTT
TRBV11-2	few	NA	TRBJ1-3	CASSFGGSNTIYF	TGTGCCAGCAGCTTTGGGGGGTCGAACACCATATATTTT
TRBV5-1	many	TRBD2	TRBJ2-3	CASSGGLAVTDTQYF	TGCGCCAGCAGCGGGGGACTAGCGGTCACAGATACGCAGTATTTT
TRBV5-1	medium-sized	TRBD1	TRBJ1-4	CASSLTGSAVTPNNEKLFF	TGCGCCAGCAGCCTGACAGGGTCGGCCGTCACACCGAATAATGAAAAACTGTTTTTT
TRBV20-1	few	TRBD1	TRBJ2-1	CSARETGPSYNEQFF	TGCAGTGCTAGGGAGACAGGGCCCTCCTACAATGAGCAGTTCTTC
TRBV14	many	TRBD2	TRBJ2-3	CASSQESGILSTQYF	TGTGCCAGCAGCCAAGAAAGCGGGATCTTAAGTACGCAGTATTTT
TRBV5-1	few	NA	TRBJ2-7	CASSPTVGVAYEQYF	TGCGCCAGCAGCCCAACCGTGGGGGTGGCCTACGAGCAGTACTTC